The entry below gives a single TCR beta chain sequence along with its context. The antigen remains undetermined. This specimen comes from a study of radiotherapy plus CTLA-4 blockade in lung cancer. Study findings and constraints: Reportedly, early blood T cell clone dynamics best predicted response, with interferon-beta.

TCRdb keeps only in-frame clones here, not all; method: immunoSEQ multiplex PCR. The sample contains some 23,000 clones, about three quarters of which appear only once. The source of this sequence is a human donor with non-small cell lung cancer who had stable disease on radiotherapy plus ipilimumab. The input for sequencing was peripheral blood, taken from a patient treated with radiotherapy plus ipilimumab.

The CDR3 DNA is TGTGCCAGCAGCTTCGGCAGGGCCAACACTGAAGCTTTCTTT. It is translated as CASSFGRANTEAFF. The gene calls are TRBV11-2 and TRBJ1-1; weak D call: TRBD1 (5 bases). V was shortened by 3 bases and J by 2 bases, with 10 bases between the two germline ends. Germline-derived CDR1 and CDR2 are SGHAT and FQNNGV. The CDR3 loop spans 14 amino acids.